Presented here are 28 T cell receptor beta chains from one specimen sequenced in a study of cytomegalovirus exposure and HLA in healthy donors. The PCR was carried out with 60 Vbeta primers and 13 Jbeta primers. Measured with immunoSEQ multiplex PCR; TCRdb has only the in-frame clones, and not every one. The sample has approximately 160,000 clones; roughly 80% are singletons. Material for sequencing was PBMCs. Receptors were obtained from a woman in her late teens or twenties in good health and CMV-seronegative.

The chain couples TRBV5-1 to TRBJ1-3; 9 nucleotides agree with TRBD1. The germline V gene has CDR1 SGHRS and CDR2 YFSETQ. This CDR3 region has 16 residues. V shed 0 bases and J 0 bases; nucleotides not matched to a gene: 1. Here the CDR3 DNA reads TGCGCCAGCAGCTTGGAGGGACAGGGCTCTGGAAACACCATATATTTT. Protein product: CASSLEGQGSGNTIYF.

V usage is TRBV6-5 and J usage is TRBJ1-2; no clear D. Germline values: CDR1 MNHEY, CDR2 SVGAGI. Trimming shortened V by 0 bases and J by 4 bases, and 9 bases separated the two germline ends. The CDR3 is made up of 14 amino acids. CDR3 nucleotides: TGTGCCAGCAGTTACTCGGGCACCACCTATGGCTACACCTTC. This sequence encodes CASSYSGTTYGYTF.

The rearrangement links TRBV11-2 to TRBJ2-1; possible D gene TRBD2, 6 bases. Looked up from germline, CDR1 is SGHAT and CDR2 is FQNNGV. The CDR3 extends over 17 amino acids. Trimming left V 5 bases short and J 2 bases short, with 19 bases between. CDR3 residues: CASSVSARDSAYNEQFF. In DNA, the CDR3 is TGTGCCAGCAGCGTCTCCGCCCGGGACTCCGCCTACAATGAGCAGTTCTTC.

The gene calls are TRBV7-9 and TRBJ2-3; D is possibly TRBD2 (5 bases). CDR1 and CDR2 from the germline V gene are SEHNR and FQNEAQ (reference sequence). The CDR3 extends over 16 amino acids. V dropped 5 bases and J dropped 0 bases, with 15 bases sitting between them. The DNA of the CDR3 is TGTGCCAGCAGCCCCTTGGGGAGATCTAGCACAGATACGCAGTATTTT. It specifies CASSPLGRSSTDTQYF.

This clone has just a few counts. This chain uses TRBV7-9 with TRBJ2-7; 7 positions match TRBD2. The germline CDR1 and CDR2 sequences are SEHNR and FQNEAQ (reference sequence). J was trimmed by 1 base and V by 5 bases; bases with no gene match: 8. The CDR3 is 15 residues long. The CDR3 is CASSPSGYPSYEQYF. The CDR3 coding sequence is TGTGCCAGCAGCCCTAGCGGATACCCTTCCTACGAGCAGTACTTC. The full variable domain, in which reference TRBV7-9 and TRBJ2-7 provide the parts outside the CDR3, is DTGVSQNPRHKITKRGQNVTFRCDPISEHNRLYWYRQTLGQGPEFLTYFQNEAQLEKSRLLSDRFSAERPKGSFSTLEIQRTEQGDSAMYLCASSPSGYPSYEQYFGPGTRLTVT.

The chain employs TRBV15 and TRBJ2-1; tentative D call: TRBD2 (6 bases). CDR3 length: 17 amino acids. Germline CDR1 LNHNV, CDR2 YYDKDF (reference sequence). V lost 0 bases, J lost 0 bases, and 12 bases lay in between. The CDR3 region is CATSRDLSGLSYNEQFF. CDR3 nucleotides: TGTGCCACCAGCAGAGATCTCTCGGGACTCTCCTACAATGAGCAGTTCTTC. Combining the CDR3 with reference TRBV15 and TRBJ2-1 gives the whole variable domain DAMVIQNPRYQVTQFGKPVTLSCSQTLNHNVMYWYQQKSSQAPKLLFHYYDKDFNNEADTPDNFQSRRPNTSFCFLDIRSPGLGDTAMYLCATSRDLSGLSYNEQFFGPGTRLTVL.

The V and J genes are TRBV7-9 and TRBJ1-1; TRBD1 matches at 7 bases. The CDR3 runs 13 residues. V lost 8 bases, J lost 7 bases, and 10 bases stayed unmatched. CDR1 and CDR2 from the germline V gene are SEHNR and FQNEAQ (reference sequence). CDR3 coding DNA: TGTGCCAGCGTCCGAGGACAGGACTGTGAAGCTTTCTTT. Its protein product is CASVRGQDCEAFF.

This clone was recorded once. The rearrangement links TRBV5-4 to TRBJ2-1; 7 nucleotides match TRBD2. This CDR3 contains 12 residues. CDR1 SGHNT and CDR2 YYREEE come from the germline V gene (reference sequence). Trimming took 4 bases from V and 9 from J; bases not matched to a gene: 4. CDR3 amino acids: CASSTSSGEQFF. DNA for the CDR3: TGTGCCAGCAGCACTTCTAGCGGTGAGCAGTTCTTC.

This sequence joins TRBV5-1 and TRBJ2-1; D is possibly TRBD1 (5 bases). The CDR3 is 16 residues long. Germline-derived CDR1 and CDR2 are SGHRS and YFSETQ. With 1 base removed from V and 0 bases from J, the gap between germline ends came to 11 bases. CDR3 coding DNA: TGCGCCAGCAGCTTGTTTAGGGGAAGCTCCTACAATGAGCAGTTCTTC. Translating gives CASSLFRGSSYNEQFF.

The chain is built from TRBV5-1 and TRBJ2-5; 8 bases align to TRBD1. The CDR3 spans 16 residues. The germline V gene encodes CDR1 SGHRS and CDR2 YFSETQ. Trimming took 4 bases from V and 5 from J; bases not matched to a gene: 13. The CDR3 is CASSSPGGQGWETQYF. The DNA for the CDR3 is TGCGCCAGCAGCAGTCCGGGCGGACAGGGCTGGGAGACCCAGTACTTC.

CDR3 sequence reads: CASSENNPEEAQYF. The CDR3 DNA reads as TGCGCCAGCAGTGAGAACAACCCTGAGGAGGCCCAGTACTTC. The chain links TRBV10-1 to TRBJ2-5; perhaps TRBD2 as D (5 bases). Germline V CDR1 and CDR2: WNHNN, SYGVQD (reference sequence). This CDR3 is built from 14 residues. The V end was cut by 2 bases, the J end by 9 bases, with 16 bases between.

The chain employs TRBV19 and TRBJ2-7; 7 nucleotides match TRBD2. The CDR3 is made up of 14 amino acids. The V gene end was trimmed by 3 bases and the J gene end by 3 bases; junction bases not matched to a gene: 5. Germline V gene lookup returns CDR1 LNHDA and CDR2 SQIVND (reference sequence). The CDR3 DNA follows: TGTGCCAGTAGTATCGGACTAGTCGACTACGAGCAGTACTTC. Encoded protein: CASSIGLVDYEQYF.

This chain uses TRBV7-9 with TRBJ2-2, with 10 bases lining up with TRBD2. V gave up 2 bases and J gave up 5 bases; unmatched junction bases: 11. The CDR3 is 18 residues long. Per germline, CDR1 SEHNR and CDR2 FQNEAQ (reference sequence). The CDR3 reads CASSLKYGLAGETGELFF. CDR3 in DNA: TGTGCCAGCAGCTTAAAGTATGGGCTAGCGGGAGAAACCGGGGAGCTGTTTTTT.

This chain links TRBV7-9 with TRBJ2-4, with a weak D call TRBD1 (5 bases). Trimming removed 5 bases at V and 6 bases at J, with 11 bases between. This CDR3 contains 13 residues. From germline, CDR1 is SEHNR and CDR2 FQNEAQ (reference sequence). The DNA for the CDR3 is TGTGCCAGCAGCACGAGGCAGGGAAACATTCAGTACTTC. Translation: CASSTRQGNIQYF.

The table lists this clone with a few counts. The rearrangement links TRBV6-5 to TRBJ2-1; D may be TRBD2 (6 bases). The CDR3 has 13 residues. Trimming left V 5 bases short and J 4 bases short, with 9 bases between. Germline V gene lookup returns CDR1 MNHEY and CDR2 SVGAGI. The CDR3 sequence: CASSKDYYNEQFF. CDR3 sequence (DNA): TGTGCCAGCAGTAAGGACTATTACAATGAGCAGTTCTTC.

The chain employs TRBV19 and TRBJ1-5, with TRBD1 matching over 7 bases. With V trimmed by 4 bases and J by 5 bases, 2 bases remained unmatched. Germline CDR1 LNHDA, CDR2 SQIVND (reference sequence). The CDR3 contains 13 residues. CDR3 coding DNA: TGTGCCAGTAGTAAAGACAGGGATCAGCCCCAGCATTTT. It yields the protein CASSKDRDQPQHF.

This clone was seen only once. The chain recombines TRBV27 with TRBJ2-7, with TRBD1 as a possible D gene (5 bases). The CDR3 loop spans 13 amino acids. Trimming cost V 0 bases and J 2 bases, with 5 bases left between them. Germline CDR1 and CDR2: MNHEY and SMNVEV (reference sequence). The DNA of the CDR3 is TGTGCCAGCAGTTTATCACAGGCCTACGAGCAGTACTTC. This gives the protein CASSLSQAYEQYF.

This clone was seen more than once but under ten times. The V gene is TRBV29-1, the J gene TRBJ2-1; TRBD1 might be the D (6 bases). Germline V gene data show CDR1 as SQVTM and CDR2 as ANQGSEA. V lost 6 bases and J 6 bases, leaving 18 bases between the germline ends. The CDR3 length is 14 residues. In nucleotides, the CDR3 is TGCAGCGTGGGGCGCAGGGGACCGAGCAATGAGCAGTTCTTC. It yields the protein CSVGRRGPSNEQFF.

This clone has more than one count but fewer than ten. The V and J genes are TRBV6-1 and TRBJ2-1; D gene uncertain. The CDR3 consists of 11 residues. The germline V gene has CDR1 MNHNS and CDR2 SASEGT. Deletions cut 5 bases from V and 5 bases from J, with 4 bases between. CDR3 coding DNA: TGTGCCAGCAGTTACAACAATGAGCAGTTCTTC. It is translated as CASSYNNEQFF.

This chain joins TRBV11-3 and TRBJ2-1; D might be TRBD1 (6 bases). Per the germline V gene, CDR1 is SGHNT and CDR2 is YENEEA. V lost 3 bases and J lost 9, with 15 bases in between. This CDR3 is built from 14 residues. CDR3: CASSFIPQGGEQFF. In DNA form, the CDR3 reads TGTGCCAGCAGCTTTATACCCCAAGGGGGTGAGCAGTTCTTC.

V and J are TRBV2 and TRBJ2-3, with TRBD1 identical over 8 bases. The germline V gene has CDR1 SNHLY and CDR2 FYNNEI. The CDR3 consists of 13 residues. Trimming at V came to 10 bases and at J to 2 bases, leaving 5 bases not matched to a gene. CDR3 bases: TGTGCCACCCGGGACAGGTACACAGATACGCAGTATTTT. Amino acid sequence: CATRDRYTDTQYF.

The genes are TRBV5-1 and TRBJ2-3; no reliable D call. V lost 4 bases to trimming and J lost 4 bases, with 7 bases between them. Germline V lookup: CDR1 SGHRS, CDR2 YFSETQ. The CDR3 spans 12 residues. The chain's CDR3 is CASSVPADTQYF. The DNA for the CDR3 is TGCGCCAGCAGCGTCCCCGCAGATACGCAGTATTTT.

This chain uses TRBV4-2 with TRBJ1-3; D might be TRBD1 (6 bases). This CDR3 contains 17 residues. The V end lost 3 bases, the J end lost 0 bases, and 15 bases lay between the germline ends. Germline V gene data show CDR1 as LGHNA and CDR2 as YNFKEQ. The DNA for the CDR3 is TGTGCCAGCAGCCAGAACAGGGAGCTCGCCTCTGGAAACACCATATATTTT. Its translation: CASSQNRELASGNTIYF.

The chain links TRBV25-1 to TRBJ2-5; D perhaps matches TRBD2 (6 bases). There are 13 residues in the CDR3. CDR1 and CDR2 from the germline V gene are MGHDK and SYGVNS. The V gene lost 3 bases and the J gene lost 4 bases, with 9 bases spanning the gap. In nucleotides, the CDR3 is TGTGCCAGCAGTGAGGCGGGGCGAGAGACCCAGTACTTC. Protein: CASSEAGRETQYF.

Concerning this clone: One end of the junction fails to match germline, which may point to a read error. The rearrangement links TRBV7-7 to TRBJ2-1, with 9 bases matching TRBD2. Germline assignment: CDR1 SSHAT and CDR2 FNYEAQ (reference sequence). The CDR3 has 16 amino acids. The CDR3 nucleotides are TGTGCTAGCAGCTTAAGGCCTAGCGGGATAGTCAATGAGCAGTTCTTC. This sequence encodes CASSLRPSGIVNEQFF.

The V and J genes are TRBV10-3 and TRBJ2-3; TRBD2 matches 7 bases. Trimming at V came to 8 bases and at J to 3 bases, leaving 8 bases not matched to a gene. Germline V gene lookup returns CDR1 ENHRY and CDR2 SYGVKD. The CDR3 extends over 14 amino acids. CDR3 residues: CAILRAGATDTQYF. The DNA of the CDR3 is TGTGCCATCCTGAGGGCGGGAGCAACAGATACGCAGTATTTT.

This clone was recorded a few times. The rearrangement joins TRBV7-2 to TRBJ2-7, with TRBD1 matching 7 bases. The CDR3 totals 15 residues. Germline trimming cut 4 bases from V and 4 bases from J; bases unmatched to any gene: 10. Germline CDR1 is SGHTA and CDR2 is FQGNSA. As DNA, the CDR3 is TGTGCCAGCAGCTCGTACACAGGGGTTTCGTACGAGCAGTACTTC. Translating it yields CASSSYTGVSYEQYF.

This chain uses TRBV28 with TRBJ2-3, with TRBD2 identical over 10 bases. CDR3 length: 14 residues. V trimming: 5 bases; J trimming: 4 bases; junction bases outside the gene matches: 3. Germline-derived CDR1 and CDR2 are MDHEN and SYDVKM. The CDR3 DNA is TGTGCCAGCAGTGCCCTAGCGGGGGCAGATACGCAGTATTTT. Its translation: CASSALAGADTQYF.